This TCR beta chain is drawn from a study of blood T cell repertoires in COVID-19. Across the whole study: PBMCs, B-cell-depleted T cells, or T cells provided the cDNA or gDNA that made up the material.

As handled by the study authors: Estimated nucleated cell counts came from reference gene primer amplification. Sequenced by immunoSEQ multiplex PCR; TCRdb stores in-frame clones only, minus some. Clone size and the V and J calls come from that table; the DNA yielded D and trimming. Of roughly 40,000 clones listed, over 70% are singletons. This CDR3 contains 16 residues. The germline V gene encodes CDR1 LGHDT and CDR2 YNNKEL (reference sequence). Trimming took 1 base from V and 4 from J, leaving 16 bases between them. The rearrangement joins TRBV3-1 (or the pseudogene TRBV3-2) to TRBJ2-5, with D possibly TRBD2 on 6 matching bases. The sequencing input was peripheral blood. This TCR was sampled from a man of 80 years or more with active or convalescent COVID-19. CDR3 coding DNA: TGTGCCAGCAGCCAAGGGGCTAGCGAGCAGGCAGAGACCCAGTACTTC. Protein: CASSQGASEQAETQYF.